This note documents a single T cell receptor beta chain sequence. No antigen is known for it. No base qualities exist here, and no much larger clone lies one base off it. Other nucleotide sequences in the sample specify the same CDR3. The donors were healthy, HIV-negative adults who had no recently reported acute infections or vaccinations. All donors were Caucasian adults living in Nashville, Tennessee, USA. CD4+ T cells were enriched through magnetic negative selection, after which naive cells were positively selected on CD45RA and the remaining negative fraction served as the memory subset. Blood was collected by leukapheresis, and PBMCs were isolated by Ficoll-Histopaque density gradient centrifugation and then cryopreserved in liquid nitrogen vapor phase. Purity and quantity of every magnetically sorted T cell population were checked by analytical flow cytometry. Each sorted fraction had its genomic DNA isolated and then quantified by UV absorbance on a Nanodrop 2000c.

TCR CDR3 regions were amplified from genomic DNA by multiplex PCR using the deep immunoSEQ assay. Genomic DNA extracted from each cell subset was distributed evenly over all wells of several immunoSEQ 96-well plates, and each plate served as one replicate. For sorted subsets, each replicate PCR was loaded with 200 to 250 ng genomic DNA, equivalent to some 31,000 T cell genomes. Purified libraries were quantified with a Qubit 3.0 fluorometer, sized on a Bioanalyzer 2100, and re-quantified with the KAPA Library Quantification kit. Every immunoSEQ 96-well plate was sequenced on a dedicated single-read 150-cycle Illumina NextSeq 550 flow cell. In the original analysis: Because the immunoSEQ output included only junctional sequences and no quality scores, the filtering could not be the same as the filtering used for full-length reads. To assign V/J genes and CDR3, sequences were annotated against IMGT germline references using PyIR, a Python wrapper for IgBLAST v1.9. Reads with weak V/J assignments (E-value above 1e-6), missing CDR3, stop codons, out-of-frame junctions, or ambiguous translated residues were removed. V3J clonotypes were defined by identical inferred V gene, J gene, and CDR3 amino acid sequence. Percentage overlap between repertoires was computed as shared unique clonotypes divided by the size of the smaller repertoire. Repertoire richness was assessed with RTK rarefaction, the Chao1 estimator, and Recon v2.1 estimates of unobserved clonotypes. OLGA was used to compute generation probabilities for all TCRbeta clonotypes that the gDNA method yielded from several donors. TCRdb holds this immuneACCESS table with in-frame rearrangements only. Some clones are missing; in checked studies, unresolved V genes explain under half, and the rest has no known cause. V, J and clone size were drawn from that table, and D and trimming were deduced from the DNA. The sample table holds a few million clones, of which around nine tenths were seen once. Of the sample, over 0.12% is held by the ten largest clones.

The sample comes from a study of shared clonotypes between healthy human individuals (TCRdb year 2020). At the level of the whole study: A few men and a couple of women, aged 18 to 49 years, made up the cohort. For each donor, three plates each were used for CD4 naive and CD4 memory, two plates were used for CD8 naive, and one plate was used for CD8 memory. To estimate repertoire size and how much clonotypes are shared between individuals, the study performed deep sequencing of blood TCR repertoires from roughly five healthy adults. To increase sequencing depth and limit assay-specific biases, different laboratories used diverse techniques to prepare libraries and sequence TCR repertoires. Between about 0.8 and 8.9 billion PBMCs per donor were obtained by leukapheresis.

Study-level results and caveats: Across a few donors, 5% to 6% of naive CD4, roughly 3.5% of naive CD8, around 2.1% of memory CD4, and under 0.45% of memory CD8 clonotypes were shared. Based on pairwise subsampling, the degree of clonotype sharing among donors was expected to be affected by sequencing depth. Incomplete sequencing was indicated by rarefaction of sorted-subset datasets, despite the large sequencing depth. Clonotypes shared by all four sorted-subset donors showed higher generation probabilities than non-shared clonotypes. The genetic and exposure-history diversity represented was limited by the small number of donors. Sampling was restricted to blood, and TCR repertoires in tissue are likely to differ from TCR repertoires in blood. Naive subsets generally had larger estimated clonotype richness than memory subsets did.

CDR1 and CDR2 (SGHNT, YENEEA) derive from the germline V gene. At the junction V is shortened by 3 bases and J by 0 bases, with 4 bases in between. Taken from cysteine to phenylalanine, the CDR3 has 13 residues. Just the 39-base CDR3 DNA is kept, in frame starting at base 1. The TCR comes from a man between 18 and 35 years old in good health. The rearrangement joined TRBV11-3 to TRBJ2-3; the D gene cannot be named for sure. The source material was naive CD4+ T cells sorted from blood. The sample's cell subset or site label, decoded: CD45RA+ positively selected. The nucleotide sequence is TGTGCCAGCAGCTTTGGAAGCACAGATACGCAGTATTTT. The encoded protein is CASSFGSTDTQYF.